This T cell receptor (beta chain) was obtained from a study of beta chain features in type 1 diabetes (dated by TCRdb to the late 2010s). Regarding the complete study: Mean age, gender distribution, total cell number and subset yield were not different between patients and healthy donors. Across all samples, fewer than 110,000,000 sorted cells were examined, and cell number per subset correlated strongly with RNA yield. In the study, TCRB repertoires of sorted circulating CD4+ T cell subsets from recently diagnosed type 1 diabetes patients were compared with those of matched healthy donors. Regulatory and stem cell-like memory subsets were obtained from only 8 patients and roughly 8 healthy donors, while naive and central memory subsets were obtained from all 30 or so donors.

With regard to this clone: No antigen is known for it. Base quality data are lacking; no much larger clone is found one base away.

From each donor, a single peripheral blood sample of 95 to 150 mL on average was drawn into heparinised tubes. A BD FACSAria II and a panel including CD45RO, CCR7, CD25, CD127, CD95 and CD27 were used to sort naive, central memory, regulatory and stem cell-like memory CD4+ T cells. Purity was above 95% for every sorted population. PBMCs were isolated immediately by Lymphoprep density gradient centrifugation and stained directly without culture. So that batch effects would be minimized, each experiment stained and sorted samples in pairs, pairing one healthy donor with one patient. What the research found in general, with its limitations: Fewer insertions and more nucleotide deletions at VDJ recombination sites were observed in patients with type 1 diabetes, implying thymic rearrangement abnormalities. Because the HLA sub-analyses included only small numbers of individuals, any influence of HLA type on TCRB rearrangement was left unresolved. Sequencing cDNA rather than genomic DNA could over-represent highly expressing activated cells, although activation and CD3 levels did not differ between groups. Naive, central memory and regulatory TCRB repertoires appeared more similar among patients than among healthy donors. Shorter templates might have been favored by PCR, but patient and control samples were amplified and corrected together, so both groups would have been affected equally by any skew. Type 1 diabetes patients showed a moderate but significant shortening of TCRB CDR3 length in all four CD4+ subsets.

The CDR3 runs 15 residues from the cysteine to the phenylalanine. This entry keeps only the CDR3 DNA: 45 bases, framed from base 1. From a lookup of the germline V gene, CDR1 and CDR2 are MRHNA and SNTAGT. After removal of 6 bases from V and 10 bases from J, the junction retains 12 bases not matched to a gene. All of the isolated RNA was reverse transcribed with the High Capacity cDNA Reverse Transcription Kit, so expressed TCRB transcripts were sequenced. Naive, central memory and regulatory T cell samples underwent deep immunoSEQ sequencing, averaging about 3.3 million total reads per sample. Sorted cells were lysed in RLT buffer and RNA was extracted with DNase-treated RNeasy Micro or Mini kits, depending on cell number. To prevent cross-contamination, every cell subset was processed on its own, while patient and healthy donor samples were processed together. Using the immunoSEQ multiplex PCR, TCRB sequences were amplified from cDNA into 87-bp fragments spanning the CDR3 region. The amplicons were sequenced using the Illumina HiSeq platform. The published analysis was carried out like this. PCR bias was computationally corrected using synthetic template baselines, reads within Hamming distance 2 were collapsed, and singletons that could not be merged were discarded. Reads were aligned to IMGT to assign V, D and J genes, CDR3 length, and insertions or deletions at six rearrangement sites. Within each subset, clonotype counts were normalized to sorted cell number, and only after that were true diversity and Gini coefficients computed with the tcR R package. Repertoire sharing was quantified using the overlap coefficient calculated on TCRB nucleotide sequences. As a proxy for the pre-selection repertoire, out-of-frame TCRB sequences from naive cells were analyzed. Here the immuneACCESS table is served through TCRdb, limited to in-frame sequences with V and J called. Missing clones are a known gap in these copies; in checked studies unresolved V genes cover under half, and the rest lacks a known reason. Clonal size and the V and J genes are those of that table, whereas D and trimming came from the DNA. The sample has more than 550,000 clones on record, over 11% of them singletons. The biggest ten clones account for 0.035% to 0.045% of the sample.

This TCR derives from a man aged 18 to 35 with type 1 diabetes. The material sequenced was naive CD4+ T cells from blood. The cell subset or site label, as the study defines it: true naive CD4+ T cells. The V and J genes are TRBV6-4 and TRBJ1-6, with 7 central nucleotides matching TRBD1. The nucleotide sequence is TGTGCCAGCAGCGAGCAGGGGGATCGGGGATCACCCCTCCACTTT. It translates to CASSEQGDRGSPLHF.